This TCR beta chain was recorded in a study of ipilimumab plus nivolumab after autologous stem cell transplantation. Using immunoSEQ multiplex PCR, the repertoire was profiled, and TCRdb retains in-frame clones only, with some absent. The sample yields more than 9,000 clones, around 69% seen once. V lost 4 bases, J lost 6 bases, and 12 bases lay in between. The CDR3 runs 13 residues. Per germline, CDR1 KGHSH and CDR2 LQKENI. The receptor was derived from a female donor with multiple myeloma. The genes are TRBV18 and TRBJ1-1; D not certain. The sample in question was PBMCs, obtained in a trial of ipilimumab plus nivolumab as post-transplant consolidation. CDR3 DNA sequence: TGTGCCAGCTCACGGACCTCAGATCCTGAAGCTTTCTTT. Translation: CASSRTSDPEAFF.